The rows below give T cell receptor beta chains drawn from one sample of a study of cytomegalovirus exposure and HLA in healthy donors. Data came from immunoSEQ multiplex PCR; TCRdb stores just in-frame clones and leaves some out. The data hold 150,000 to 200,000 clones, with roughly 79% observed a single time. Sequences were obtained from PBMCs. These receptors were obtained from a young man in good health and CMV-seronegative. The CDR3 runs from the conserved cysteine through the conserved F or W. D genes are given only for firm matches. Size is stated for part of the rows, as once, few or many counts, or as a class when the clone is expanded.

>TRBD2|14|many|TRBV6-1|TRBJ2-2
TGTGCCAGCAGTGGACTAGCGGACACCGGGGAGCTGTTTTTT
CASSGLADTGELFF
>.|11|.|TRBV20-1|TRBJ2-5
TGCAGTGCCTCGACGGGGGAGACCCAGTACTTC
CSASTGETQYF
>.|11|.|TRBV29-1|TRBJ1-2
TGCAGCGTGGACTCAGTCACGTTTGACACCTTC
CSVDSVTFDTF
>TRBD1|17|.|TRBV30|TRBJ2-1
TGTGCCTGGAGTACGGCAACAGGGGGTAACTCCTACAATGAGCAGTTCTTC
CAWSTATGGNSYNEQFF
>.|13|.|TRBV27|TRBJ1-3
TGTGCCACCAGAGGGGTTTGGGGAAACACCATATATTTT
CATRGVWGNTIYF
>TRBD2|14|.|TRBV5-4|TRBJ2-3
TGTGCCAGCGGATCGCGGGGGGCTGGAGATACGCAGTATTTT
CASGSRGAGDTQYF
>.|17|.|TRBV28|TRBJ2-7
TGTGCCAGCAGTTTCGTTATTGCGCCTCGGGTGGGCTACGAGCAGTACTTC
CASSFVIAPRVGYEQYF
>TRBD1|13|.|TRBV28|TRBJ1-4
TGTGCCAGCAGCCCCGGGACAGATGAAAAACTGTTTTTT
CASSPGTDEKLFF
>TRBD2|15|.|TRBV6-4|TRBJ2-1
TGTGCCAGCAGTGAGGGAGGGAGCTCCTACAATGAGCAGTTCTTC
CASSEGGSSYNEQFF
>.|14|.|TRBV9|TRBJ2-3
TGTGCCAGCAGTGGAGGGACAGCCACAGATACGCAGTATTTT
CASSGGTATDTQYF
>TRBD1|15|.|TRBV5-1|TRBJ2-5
TGCGCCAGCAGCTCGGGGGACAGGGTGGAAGAGACCCAGTACTTC
CASSSGDRVEETQYF